This TCR beta chain is drawn from a study of glioma-infiltrating T cells after dendritic cell vaccination (dated by TCRdb to the mid-2010s). General notes on the study: Of the 15 glioblastoma patients in the cohort, all drawn from Phase I and II dendritic cell vaccination trials, 9 were newly diagnosed and 6 had recurrent disease. Autologous tumor lysate-pulsed dendritic cell vaccination was administered to the patients between about 2003 and 2012. To make the vaccine, monocyte-derived dendritic cells were cultured for under 9 days with IL-4 and GM-CSF and then pulsed overnight with autologous tumor lysate. Patients received three intradermal dendritic cell vaccine injections at biweekly intervals in the arm below the axilla. Tumor-infiltrating lymphocyte content was quantified and tumor and blood repertoires were compared in dendritic cell-vaccinated glioblastoma patients by deep sequencing of TCR beta CDR3 regions. TCR sequencing metrics, including TIL content and tumor-blood repertoire overlap, were correlated with survival after dendritic cell vaccination.

Findings and caveats that apply to the study as a whole: The cohort was small and heterogeneous, few patients had complete blood and tumor sets, and even fewer had initial-recurrent tumor pairs. After dendritic cell vaccination, a higher estimated pretreatment TIL content predicted longer time to progression and overall survival. No direct relationship between TCR clonality and survival was found, suggesting a diverse polyclonal response may matter. The three-group TCR overlap response model was characterized as speculative, and prospective validation of the model was stated to be required.

The CDR3 covers 13 residues, taking in both the cysteine and the phenylalanine. Only the CDR3 DNA is retained, 39 bases long and in frame from the first base. V and J lose 3 bases and 1 base, and a span of 5 bases separates them. Based on the germline V gene, the CDR1 and CDR2 sequences are SGHDT and YYEEEE. TCRB CDR3 regions were amplified from around 2.1 ug genomic DNA, or all available DNA if less, using the immunoSEQ assay. Multiplex PCR used 60 forward primers for TCR V beta segments and 13 reverse primers for J beta segments. To estimate the number of reads per starting template, synthetic control templates were added to each sample at limiting dilution. The Illumina HiSeq System generated sequencing reads of 87 bp. The original pipeline was this. PCR and sequencing errors were removed by merging closely related sequences with a nearest neighbor algorithm. TCR overlap was measured as the percentage of unique tumor TCR beta sequences also present in the same patient's peripheral blood. TCRdb holds this immuneACCESS table with in-frame rearrangements only. Some clones are missing; in checked studies, unresolved V genes explain under half, and the rest has no known cause. V, J and clone size are taken as reported in that table, and D and trimming were inferred from the DNA itself. Present in this sample are 55,000 to 70,000 clones, around 83% of which were seen just once. The ten largest clones represent 7% to 10% of the sample.

To be selected, patients needed enough residual fresh-frozen tumor tissue and more than two years of available survival data. Molecular status otherwise varied across the glioblastoma patients, but none of them carried an isocitrate dehydrogenase mutation. PBMC were collected before vaccination, two weeks after the third vaccination, and at tumor progression if progression occurred. The Qiagen DNeasy Blood extraction Kit was used to extract genomic DNA. As for this clone: Its antigen specificity is not known. Base qualities were left out, and no much larger clone turns up one base away.

This chain is built from TRBV5-6 and TRBJ1-5, with no reliable assignment of the D segment. Sequencing used blood, obtained before dendritic cell vaccination. The receptor comes from a human donor with glioblastoma. CDR3 sequence: CASSWASNQPQHF. The base sequence is TGTGCCAGCAGCTGGGCCAGCAATCAGCCCCAGCATTTT.